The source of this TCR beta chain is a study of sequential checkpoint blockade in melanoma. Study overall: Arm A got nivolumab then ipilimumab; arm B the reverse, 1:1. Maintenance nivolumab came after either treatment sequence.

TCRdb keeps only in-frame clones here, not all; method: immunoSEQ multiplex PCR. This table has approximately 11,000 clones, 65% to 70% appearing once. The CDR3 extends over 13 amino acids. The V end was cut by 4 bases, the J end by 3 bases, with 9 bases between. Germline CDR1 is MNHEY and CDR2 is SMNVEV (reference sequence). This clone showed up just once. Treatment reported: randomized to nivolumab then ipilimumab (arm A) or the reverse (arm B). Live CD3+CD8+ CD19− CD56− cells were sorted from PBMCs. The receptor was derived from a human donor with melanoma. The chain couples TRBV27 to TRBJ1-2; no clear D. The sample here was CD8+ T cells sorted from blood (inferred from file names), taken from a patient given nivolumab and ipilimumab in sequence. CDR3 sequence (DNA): TGTGCCAGCAGTTGGAGATCCTACTATGGCTACACCTTC. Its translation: CASSWRSYYGYTF.